This entry concerns a single T cell receptor (beta chain). This sample was included in a study of control samples from healthy donors and cancer patients. Per germline, CDR1 LNHDA and CDR2 SQIVND (reference sequence). The CDR3 is 17 amino acids. The V and J ends lost 5 bases and 0 bases respectively, with 17 bases between them. The method was immunoSEQ multiplex PCR; TCRdb's version includes in-frame clones alone and lacks a portion of them. Among 130,000 to 150,000 clones listed, roughly 89% were seen once. This sequence joins TRBV19 and TRBJ1-5, with D maybe TRBD1 (5 bases). The TCR comes from a man aged 25-45 years in good health. The sample consisted of blood. The CDR3 region is CASSPDSNHNSNQPQHF. The CDR3 nucleotides read TGTGCCAGTAGTCCAGACAGTAACCACAATAGCAATCAGCCCCAGCATTTT.